Sequencing of this T cell receptor beta chain was carried out in a study of cytomegalovirus exposure and HLA in healthy donors. Study information: Unique TCRs numbering around 85 million, obtained from HLA-typed donors, made up an early data release. Study-wide points: Sequences of the TCR beta chain were said to predict the HLA-A and HLA-B alleles of most subjects accurately. Association of a missense DCLRE1C variant with TCR beta V- and J-gene trimming was reported in a later analysis.

As for this clone: The antigen remains undetermined.

In the PCR, 60 Vbeta and 13 Jbeta primers were used. Only in-frame clones appear in the TCRdb table, and some are missing; sequencing was by immunoSEQ multiplex PCR. Of some 100,000 clones in the sample, roughly 80% were seen once. J gave up 6 bases and V 4 bases, and 7 bases lay outside the gene matches. The germline gives CDR1 ENHRY, CDR2 SYGVKD. The CDR3 is 14 residues long. This sequence joins TRBV10-3 and TRBJ1-2; TRBD1 matches at 8 bases. This receptor was taken from a man aged 50 to 59 in good health and CMV-seropositive. Sequenced: PBMCs. Here the CDR3 reads CAISVSGGANGYTF. The CDR3 DNA sequence: TGTGCCATCAGTGTGTCAGGGGGCGCGAATGGCTACACCTTC.